This TCR beta chain was sequenced in a study of Ad26.COV2.S vaccination and SARS-CoV-2 variants. Assay used: immunoSEQ multiplex PCR; TCRdb lists only in-frame clones, some missing. The data contain about 350,000 clones, 90% to 95% of them seen just once; the ten biggest clones take up around 4%. Germline CDR1 is SGHDT and CDR2 is YYEEEE. The CDR3 runs to 18 residues. V lost 2 bases, J lost 0 bases, and 9 bases stayed unmatched. The sequencing here drew on peripheral blood, taken after recovery from COVID-19. The V gene is TRBV5-6, the J gene TRBJ2-4; 9 positions match TRBD2. The sequence derives from a human donor who had recovered from COVID-19. Here the CDR3 reads CASSFFASGALAKNIQYF. Written as DNA, the CDR3 is TGTGCCAGCAGCTTTTTCGCTAGCGGGGCCCTAGCCAAAAACATTCAGTACTTC.